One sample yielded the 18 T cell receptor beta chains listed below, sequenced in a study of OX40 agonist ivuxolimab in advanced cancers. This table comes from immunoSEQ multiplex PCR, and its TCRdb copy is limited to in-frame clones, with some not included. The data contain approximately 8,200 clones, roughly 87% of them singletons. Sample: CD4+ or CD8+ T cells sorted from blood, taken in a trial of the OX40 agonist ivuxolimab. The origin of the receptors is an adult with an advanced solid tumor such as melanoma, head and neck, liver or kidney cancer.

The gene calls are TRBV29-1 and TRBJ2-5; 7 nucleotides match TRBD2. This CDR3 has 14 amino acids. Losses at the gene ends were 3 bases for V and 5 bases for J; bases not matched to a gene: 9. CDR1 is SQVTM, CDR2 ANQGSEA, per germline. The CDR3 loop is CSVDVGGPYETQYF. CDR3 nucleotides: TGCAGCGTTGACGTGGGAGGGCCTTACGAGACCCAGTACTTC. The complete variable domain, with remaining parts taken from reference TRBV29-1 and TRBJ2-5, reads SAVISQKPSRDICQRGTSLTIQCQVDSQVTMMFWYRQQPGQSLTLIATANQGSEATYESGFVIDKFPISRPNLTFSTLTVSNMSPEDSSIYLCSVDVGGPYETQYFGPGTRLLVL.

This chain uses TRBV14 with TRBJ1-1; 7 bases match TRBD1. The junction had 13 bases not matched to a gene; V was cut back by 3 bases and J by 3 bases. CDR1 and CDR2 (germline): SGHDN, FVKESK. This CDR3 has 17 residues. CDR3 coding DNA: TGTGCCAGCAGCCATCCGGAACACAGGGGCCGGGACACTGAAGCTTTCTTT. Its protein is CASSHPEHRGRDTEAFF.

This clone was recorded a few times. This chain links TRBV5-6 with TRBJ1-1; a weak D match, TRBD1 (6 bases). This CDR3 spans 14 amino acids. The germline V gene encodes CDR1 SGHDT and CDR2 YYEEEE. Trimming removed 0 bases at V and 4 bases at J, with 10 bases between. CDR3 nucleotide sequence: TGTGCCAGCAGCTTGGGAGGGGGGTCCACTGAAGCTTTCTTT. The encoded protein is CASSLGGGSTEAFF.

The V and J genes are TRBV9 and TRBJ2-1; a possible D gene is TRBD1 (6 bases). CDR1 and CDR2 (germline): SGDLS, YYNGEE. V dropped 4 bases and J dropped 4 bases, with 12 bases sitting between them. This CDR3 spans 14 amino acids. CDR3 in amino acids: CASSSGESYNEQFF. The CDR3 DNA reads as TGTGCCAGCAGCTCAGGGGAATCATACAATGAGCAGTTCTTC.

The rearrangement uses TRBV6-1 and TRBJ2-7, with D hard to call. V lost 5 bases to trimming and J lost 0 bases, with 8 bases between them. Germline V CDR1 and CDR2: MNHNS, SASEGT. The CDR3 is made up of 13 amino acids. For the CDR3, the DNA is TGTGCCAGCAGTCAGTGGGTCTCCTACGAGCAGTACTTC. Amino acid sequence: CASSQWVSYEQYF.

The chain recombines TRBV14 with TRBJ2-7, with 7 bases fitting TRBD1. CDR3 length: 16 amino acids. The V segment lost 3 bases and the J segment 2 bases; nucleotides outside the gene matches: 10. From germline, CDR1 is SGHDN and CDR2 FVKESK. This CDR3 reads CASSHSDRSLPYEQYF. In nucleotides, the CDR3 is TGTGCCAGCAGCCACTCGGACAGGTCGCTCCCCTACGAGCAGTACTTC.

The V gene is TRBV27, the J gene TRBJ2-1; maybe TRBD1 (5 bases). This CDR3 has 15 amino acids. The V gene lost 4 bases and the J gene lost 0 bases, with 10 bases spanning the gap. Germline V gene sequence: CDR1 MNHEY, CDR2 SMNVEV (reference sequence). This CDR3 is CASSSRRVSYNEQFF. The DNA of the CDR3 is TGTGCCAGCAGTTCCCGCAGGGTCTCCTACAATGAGCAGTTCTTC.

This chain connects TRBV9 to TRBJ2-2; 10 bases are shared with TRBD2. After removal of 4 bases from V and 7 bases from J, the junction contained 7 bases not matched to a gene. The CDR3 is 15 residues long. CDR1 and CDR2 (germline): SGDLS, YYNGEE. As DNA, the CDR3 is TGTGCCAGCAGCACCCGACTAGCGGGTAACGGGGAGCTGTTTTTT. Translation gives CASSTRLAGNGELFF.

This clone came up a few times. The DNA for the CDR3 is TGTGCCAGCAGCCCTCTTGGTCTTGGGGCGGGAGGGTTTTACGAGCAGTACTTC. Protein sequence: CASSPLGLGAGGFYEQYF. V gene TRBV4-2 combines with J gene TRBJ2-7; TRBD2 agrees at 9 bases. Looked up from germline, CDR1 is LGHNA and CDR2 is YNFKEQ. V was clipped by 4 bases and J by 4 bases; unmatched bases: 17. There are 18 residues in the CDR3.

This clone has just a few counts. The CDR3 region has the DNA TGTGCCAGCAGCCCGCGGACAGGGACCTACGAGCAGTACTTC. Residues: CASSPRTGTYEQYF. V usage is TRBV9 and J usage is TRBJ2-7; TRBD1 aligns across 8 bases. The germline V gene encodes CDR1 SGDLS and CDR2 YYNGEE. The CDR3 runs to 14 residues. Germline trimming cut 4 bases from V and 2 bases from J; bases unmatched to any gene: 5.

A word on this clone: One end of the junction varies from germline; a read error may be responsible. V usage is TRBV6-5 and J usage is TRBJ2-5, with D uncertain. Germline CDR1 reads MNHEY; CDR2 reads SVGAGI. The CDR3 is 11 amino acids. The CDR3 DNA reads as TGTGCCACCTCACACCAGGAGACCCAGTACTTC. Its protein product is CATSHQETQYF.

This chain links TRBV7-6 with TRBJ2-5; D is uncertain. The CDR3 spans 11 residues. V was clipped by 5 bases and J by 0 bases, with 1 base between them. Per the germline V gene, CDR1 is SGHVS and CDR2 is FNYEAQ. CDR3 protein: CASSDQETQYF. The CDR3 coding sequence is TGTGCCAGCAGCGACCAAGAGACCCAGTACTTC.

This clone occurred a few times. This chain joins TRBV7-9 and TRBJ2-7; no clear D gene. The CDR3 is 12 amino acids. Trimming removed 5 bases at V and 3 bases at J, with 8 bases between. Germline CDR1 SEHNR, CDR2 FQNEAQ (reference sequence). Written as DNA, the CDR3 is TGTGCCAGCAGCCCGGGTGGCTACGAGCAGTACTTC. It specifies CASSPGGYEQYF.

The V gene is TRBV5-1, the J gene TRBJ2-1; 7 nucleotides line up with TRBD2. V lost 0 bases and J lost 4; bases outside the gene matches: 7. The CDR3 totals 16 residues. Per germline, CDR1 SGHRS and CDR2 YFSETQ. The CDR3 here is CASSLALAASYNEQFF. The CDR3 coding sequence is TGCGCCAGCAGCTTGGCCCTAGCGGCATCATACAATGAGCAGTTCTTC.

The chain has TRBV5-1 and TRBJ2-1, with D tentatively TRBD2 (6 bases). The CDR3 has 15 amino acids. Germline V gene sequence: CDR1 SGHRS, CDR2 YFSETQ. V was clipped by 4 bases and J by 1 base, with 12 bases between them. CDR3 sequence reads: CASSLGTESYNEQFF. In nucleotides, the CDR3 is TGCGCCAGCAGCCTGGGGACTGAATCCTACAATGAGCAGTTCTTC.

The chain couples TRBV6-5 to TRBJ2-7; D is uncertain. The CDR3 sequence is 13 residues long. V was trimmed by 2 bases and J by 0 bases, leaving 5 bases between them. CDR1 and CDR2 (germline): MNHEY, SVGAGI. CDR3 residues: CASSYRPSYEQYF. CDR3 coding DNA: TGTGCCAGCAGTTACCGCCCCTCCTACGAGCAGTACTTC.

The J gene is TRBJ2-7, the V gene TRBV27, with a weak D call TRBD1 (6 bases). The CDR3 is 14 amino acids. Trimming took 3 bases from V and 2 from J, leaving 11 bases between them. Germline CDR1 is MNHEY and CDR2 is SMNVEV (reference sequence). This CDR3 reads CASSLGATAYEQYF. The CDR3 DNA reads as TGTGCCAGCAGTTTGGGGGCTACGGCCTACGAGCAGTACTTC.

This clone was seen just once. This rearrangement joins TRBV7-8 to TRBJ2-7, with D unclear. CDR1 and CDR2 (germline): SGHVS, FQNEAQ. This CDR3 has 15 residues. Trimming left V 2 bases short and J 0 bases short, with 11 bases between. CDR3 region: CASSLMAYGSYEQYF. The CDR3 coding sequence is TGTGCCAGCAGCTTAATGGCGTACGGCTCCTACGAGCAGTACTTC.